Each of the 2 T cell receptor beta chains below was sequenced from the same sample in a study of T cell responses to AZD1222 COVID-19 vaccine. The table came from immunoSEQ multiplex PCR; TCRdb's copy has only in-frame clones and leaves some out. Of about 79,000 clones listed, just over 90% are singletons. The specimen was peripheral blood, collected on day 0 of MenACWY control vaccination. All receptors come from an adult in good health.

The J gene is TRBJ1-2, the V gene TRBV12-3 or TRBV12-4; 9 nucleotides align to TRBD1. The CDR3 length is 13 residues. The J segment lost 5 bases and the V segment lost 6 bases, leaving 4 bases of the junction unmatched. CDR3 amino acids: CASRLTGGYGYTF. The CDR3 DNA follows: TGTGCCAGCAGGTTGACAGGGGGTTATGGCTACACCTTC.

The chain is built from TRBV6-1 and TRBJ1-3; tentatively, D is TRBD1 (5 bases). The germline V gene encodes CDR1 MNHNS and CDR2 SASEGT. Trimming removed 1 base from V and 7 bases from J, with 11 bases in between. The CDR3 sequence is 14 residues long. For the CDR3, the DNA is TGTGCCAGCAGTGAAGGTTGGGGCTTCAACACCATATATTTT. It encodes CASSEGWGFNTIYF.